What follows describes a single T cell receptor beta chain. This record comes from a study of blood T cell repertoires in COVID-19. Study-level background: The United States, Italy and Spain supplied acute and convalescent COVID-19 samples. The analysed material was cDNA or gDNA that came from T cells, B-cell-depleted T cells, or PBMCs.

With 4 bases removed from V and 7 bases from J, the gap between germline ends came to 8 bases. The CDR3 extends over 11 amino acids. The V gene's germline CDR1 is SQVTM and CDR2 ANQGSEA. Original methodology: Reference gene primer amplification yielded estimated nucleated cell counts. Sequencing was performed with immunoSEQ multiplex PCR; in TCRdb, only in-frame clones are kept and a portion is missing. Clone size and the V and J calls come from that table; the DNA yielded D and trimming. The top ten clones hold more than 9% of a sample with about 220,000 clones, approximately 80% of them seen once. The chain employs TRBV29-1 and TRBJ2-1; the D gene is possibly TRBD2 (6 bases). This TCR was sampled from a man aged 50-60 years with active or convalescent COVID-19. Sequences were obtained from peripheral blood. CDR3 loop: CSVVGGNEQFF. DNA of the CDR3: TGCAGCGTTGTGGGGGGTAATGAGCAGTTCTTC.